This TCR beta chain appears in the sequencing data of a study of blood T cell repertoires in COVID-19. The study drew participants aged about 18 to 95 years from 20 to 30 US areas. Participant reports of clinical history set cohort assignment. People in the exposed group encountered a COVID-19 case within 2 weeks before entering the study. The CDR3 is 15 amino acids. CDR1 and CDR2 from the germline V gene are KGHDR and SFDVKD. Trimming took 4 bases from V and 0 from J; bases not matched to a gene: 4. Here immunoSEQ multiplex PCR was the method, and the copy in TCRdb shows in-frame clones only, minus some. Here the sample spans 400,000 to 500,000 clones, about 88% being singletons.

The V and J genes are TRBV24-1 and TRBJ1-1, with TRBD1 identical over 7 bases. The sequenced material came from PBMCs or T cells enriched from blood (not recorded which). The sequence came from a woman between 18 and 29 years old who had been exposed to COVID-19. CDR3 sequence reads: CATSDARGMNTEAFF. CDR3 sequence (DNA): TGTGCCACCAGTGACGCCAGGGGGATGAACACTGAAGCTTTCTTT.